The T cell receptor (beta chain) under discussion was sequenced for a study of early stage breast cancer tumors. CDR1 is SGHRS and CDR2 is YFSETQ in the germline V gene. Germline trimming cut 2 bases from V and 5 bases from J; bases unmatched to any gene: 5. This CDR3 region has 15 residues. Sequencing used immunoSEQ multiplex PCR; TCRdb keeps in-frame clones, though not all of them. The data hold over 15,000 clones, with around 80% observed a single time. Findings and caveats of the study: Tumor and normal breast were distinguished via blood comparison in about 90% of the 16 patients.

Notes on this clone: As yet, its antigen is unknown.

The chain uses TRBV5-1 and TRBJ2-5; 11 positions match TRBD2. Sequencing used blood. The receptor's source is a person aged 70 to 80 with breast cancer. The CDR3 loop is CASSLYSGGAETQYF. CDR3 DNA sequence: TGCGCCAGCAGCTTATATAGCGGGGGGGCCGAGACCCAGTACTTC.